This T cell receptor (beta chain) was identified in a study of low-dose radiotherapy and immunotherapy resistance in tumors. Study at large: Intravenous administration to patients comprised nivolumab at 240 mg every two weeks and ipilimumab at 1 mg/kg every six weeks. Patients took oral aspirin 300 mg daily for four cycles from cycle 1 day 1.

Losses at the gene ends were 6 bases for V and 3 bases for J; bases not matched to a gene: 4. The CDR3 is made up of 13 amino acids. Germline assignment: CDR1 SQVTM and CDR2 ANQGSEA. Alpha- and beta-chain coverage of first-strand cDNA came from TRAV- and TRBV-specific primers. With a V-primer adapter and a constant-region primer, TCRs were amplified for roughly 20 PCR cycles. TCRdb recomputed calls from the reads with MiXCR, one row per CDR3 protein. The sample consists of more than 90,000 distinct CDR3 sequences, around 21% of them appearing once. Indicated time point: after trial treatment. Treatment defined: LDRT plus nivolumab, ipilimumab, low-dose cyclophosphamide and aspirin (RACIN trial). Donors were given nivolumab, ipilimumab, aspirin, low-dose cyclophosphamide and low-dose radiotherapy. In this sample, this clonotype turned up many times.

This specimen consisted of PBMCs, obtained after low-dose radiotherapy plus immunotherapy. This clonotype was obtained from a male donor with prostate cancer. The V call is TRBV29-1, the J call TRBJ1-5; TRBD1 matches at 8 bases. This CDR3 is CSVQGAYNQPQHF. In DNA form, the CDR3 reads TGCAGCGTCCAGGGGGCATACAATCAGCCCCAGCATTTT.